Presented here are 13 T cell receptor beta chains from one specimen sequenced in a study of blood T cell repertoires in COVID-19. Clones were read by immunoSEQ multiplex PCR, and TCRdb kept only the in-frame ones, dropping some. The sample records about 530,000 clones, approximately 88% being singletons. Specimen: peripheral blood. The receptors stem from a woman aged 45 to 65 with COVID-19, enrolled during active disease.

J is TRBJ1-2 and V is TRBV30; D not resolved. The germline V and J ends were trimmed by 4 bases and 2 bases, with 8 bases remaining between them. The CDR3 spans 12 residues. The germline CDR1 and CDR2 sequences are GTSNPN and SVGIG (reference sequence). CDR3 loop: CAWTERNYGYTF. The DNA for the CDR3 is TGTGCCTGGACAGAGCGAAACTATGGCTACACCTTC.

The rearrangement joins TRBV30 to TRBJ2-5, with 9 bases that match TRBD2. The CDR3 covers 14 residues. Germline values: CDR1 GTSNPN, CDR2 SVGIG (reference sequence). Trimming removed 3 bases from V and 4 bases from J; junction bases left unmatched: 6. This chain's CDR3 is CAWSVAGDGETQYF. CDR3 sequence (DNA): TGTGCCTGGAGCGTAGCGGGGGACGGAGAGACCCAGTACTTC.

V usage is TRBV5-1 and J usage is TRBJ1-1; unclear D gene. There are 15 residues in the CDR3. Trimming stripped 0 bases from V and 1 base from J, with 10 bases between. Germline V gene lookup returns CDR1 SGHRS and CDR2 YFSETQ. The CDR3 is CASSLGGWANTEAFF. CDR3 nucleotides: TGCGCCAGCAGCTTGGGCGGGTGGGCGAACACTGAAGCTTTCTTT.

V is TRBV11-2 and J is TRBJ2-2, with D uncertain. This CDR3 region has 14 residues. The V end was cut by 5 bases, the J end by 5 bases, with 12 bases between. CDR1 is SGHAT and CDR2 is FQNNGV in the germline V gene. CDR3 region: CASSTLLDTGELFF. CDR3 bases: TGTGCCAGCAGCACCTTATTAGATACCGGGGAGCTGTTTTTT.

A few counts support this clone. The sample holds other DNA sequences that translate to the same CDR3. The CDR3 protein is CASSRGQGGYGYTF. As DNA, the CDR3 is TGTGCCAGCAGTCGAGGACAGGGGGGCTATGGCTACACCTTC. The V gene is TRBV6-5, the J gene TRBJ1-2; 10 bases are a match to TRBD1. Germline V gene data show CDR1 as MNHEY and CDR2 as SVGAGI. The V gene end was trimmed by 5 bases and the J gene end by 4 bases; junction bases not matched to a gene: 4. The CDR3 totals 14 residues.

The chain employs TRBV29-1 and TRBJ2-7; 10 bases are shared with TRBD1. J gave up 7 bases and V 5 bases, and 8 bases lay outside the gene matches. CDR1 and CDR2 from the germline V gene are SQVTM and ANQGSEA. The CDR3 is made up of 13 amino acids. The CDR3 spells CSVSRQGAGEQYF. For the CDR3, the DNA is TGCAGCGTTTCCAGACAGGGGGCTGGGGAGCAGTACTTC.

The genes are TRBV5-1 and TRBJ2-7; TRBD1 is a possible D gene (6 bases). The CDR3 runs 15 residues. In germline, CDR1 is SGHRS, CDR2 YFSETQ. The V end was cut by 0 bases, the J end by 0 bases, with 10 bases between. The CDR3 nucleotides are TGCGCCAGCAGCTTGGTCCGGGACAACTCCTACGAGCAGTACTTC. Residues: CASSLVRDNSYEQYF.

The V gene is TRBV5-5, the J gene TRBJ2-5, with TRBD2 matching over 11 bases. With V trimmed by 1 base and J by 2 bases, 7 bases remained unmatched. Germline-derived CDR1 and CDR2 are SGHKS and YYEKEE (reference sequence). The CDR3 is made up of 17 amino acids. The CDR3: CASSLTPTSGRQETQYF. CDR3 nucleotide sequence: TGTGCCAGCAGCTTGACCCCCACTAGCGGGAGACAAGAGACCCAGTACTTC.

The rearrangement joins TRBV5-6 to TRBJ1-1; the D gene is possibly TRBD1 (5 bases). Trimming took off 4 bases at V and 5 bases at J, with 9 bases between the two ends. CDR1 and CDR2 from the germline V gene are SGHDT and YYEEEE. The CDR3 spans 12 residues. The CDR3 DNA reads TGTGCCAGCAGCGGGACTGGGACTGAAGCTTTCTTT. Translated, it gives CASSGTGTEAFF.

V and J are TRBV28 and TRBJ1-1; TRBD1 might be the D (6 bases). This CDR3 is 13 amino acids long. The V end was cut by 7 bases, the J end by 0 bases, with 9 bases between. Germline CDR1 and CDR2: MDHEN and SYDVKM. In DNA, the CDR3 is TGTGCCAGCACAGGGGACATGAACACTGAAGCTTTCTTT. Encoded protein: CASTGDMNTEAFF.

The chain has TRBV3-1 (or the pseudogene TRBV3-2) and TRBJ2-2; D might be TRBD2 (6 bases). Germline CDR1 LGHDT, CDR2 YNNKEL (reference sequence). The CDR3 has 16 amino acids. Trimming left V 5 bases short and J 0 bases short, with 13 bases between. The CDR3 coding sequence is TGTGCCAGCAGCTTGTACGGGACTCCGAACACCGGGGAGCTGTTTTTT. It encodes CASSLYGTPNTGELFF.

V is TRBV9 and J is TRBJ2-5; 9 bases line up with TRBD2. The CDR3 extends over 16 amino acids. Trimming removed 3 bases from V and 5 bases from J; junction bases left unmatched: 11. Germline assignment: CDR1 SGDLS and CDR2 YYNGEE. The chain's CDR3 is CASSEQAGGGRETQYF. CDR3 nucleotides: TGTGCCAGCAGCGAGCAAGCGGGGGGTGGTAGGGAGACCCAGTACTTC.

The chain is built from TRBV7-9 and TRBJ2-7; weak D call: TRBD2 (6 bases). Trimming left V 0 bases short and J 2 bases short, with 8 bases between. Per the germline V gene, CDR1 is SEHNR and CDR2 is FQNEAQ (reference sequence). This CDR3 comprises 14 residues. CDR3 protein: CASSLASGAYEQYF. The CDR3 nucleotides are TGTGCCAGCAGCTTAGCGTCGGGAGCCTACGAGCAGTACTTC.